The next 18 T cell receptor beta chains were all read from a single sample in a study of response to subunit inactivated influenza vaccine. TCRdb processed the RT-PCR reads anew with MiXCR; each CDR3 protein has one entry. The sample yields 400,000 to 650,000 distinct CDR3 sequences, about 7.2% seen once. Sequences were derived from PBMCs from blood, sampled around 25 months after vaccination. These receptors originate from a man aged 45 to 70 who received an inactivated influenza vaccine.

This clonotype was seen more than once but under ten times. V is TRBV7-9 and J is TRBJ1-6; 9 bases are a match to TRBD1. The J segment lost 7 bases and the V segment lost 8 bases, leaving 3 bases of the junction unmatched. CDR1 and CDR2 (germline): SEHNR, FQNEAQ (reference sequence). The CDR3 totals 13 residues. In DNA, the CDR3 is TGTGCCAGCGGGACAGGGAGAAATTCACCCCTCCACTTT. The encoded protein is CASGTGRNSPLHF.

This clonotype appeared a few times. V usage is TRBV28 and J usage is TRBJ2-6; weak D call: TRBD1 (5 bases). V lost 1 base and J 3 bases, leaving 10 bases between the germline ends. In germline, CDR1 is MDHEN, CDR2 SYDVKM. This CDR3 has 16 residues. The CDR3 is CASSLSGPGGANVLTF. Here the CDR3 DNA reads TGTGCCAGCAGTTTATCAGGGCCGGGTGGGGCCAACGTCCTGACTTTC.

This rearrangement joins TRBV27 to TRBJ2-7; 10 bases are shared with TRBD1. The germline V gene has CDR1 MNHEY and CDR2 SMNVEV (reference sequence). This CDR3 spans 20 amino acids. J was trimmed by 0 bases and V by 2 bases; bases with no gene match: 16. The CDR3 DNA reads as TGTGCCAGCAGTTTAAGGTCGGGGACCGGGACAGGGGCTACCTCCTACGAGCAGTACTTC. Translation gives CASSLRSGTGTGATSYEQYF.

The chain combines TRBV5-1 with TRBJ1-4; 7 bases match TRBD1. CDR3 size: 15 residues. CDR1 and CDR2 from the germline V gene are SGHRS and YFSETQ. Losses at the gene ends were 2 bases for V and 4 bases for J; bases not matched to a gene: 5. Here the CDR3 reads CASSFVGQNNEKLFF. CDR3 DNA sequence: TGCGCCAGCAGCTTCGTGGGACAGAATAATGAAAAACTGTTTTTT.

CDR3 sequence: CASSLLAGGLWEQYF. The CDR3 nucleotides are TGTGCCAGCAGCCTTTTAGCGGGAGGGCTATGGGAGCAGTACTTC. V gene TRBV5-6 combines with J gene TRBJ2-7; 11 bases are a match to TRBD2. Germline values: CDR1 SGHDT, CDR2 YYEEEE. V lost 4 bases to trimming and J lost 7 bases; unmatched junction nucleotides: 10. The CDR3 is made up of 15 amino acids.

The chain uses TRBV2 and TRBJ2-1; 9 bases match TRBD1. Germline-derived CDR1 and CDR2 are SNHLY and FYNNEI. The junction had 8 bases not matched to a gene; V was cut back by 7 bases and J by 1 base. The CDR3 sequence is 16 residues long. CDR3 sequence (DNA): TGTGCCAGCAACCGGGACAGGGAATTATCCTACAATGAGCAGTTCTTC. This sequence encodes CASNRDRELSYNEQFF. The full variable domain, its missing parts supplied by reference TRBV2 and TRBJ2-1, is EPEVTQTPSHQVTQMGQEVILRCVPISNHLYFYWYRQILGQKVEFLVSFYNNEISEKSEIFDDQFSVERPDGSNFTLKIRSTKLEDSAMYFCASNRDRELSYNEQFFGPGTRLTVL.

A few counts support this clonotype. This chain joins TRBV12-3 or TRBV12-4 and TRBJ2-7, with TRBD2 matching over 14 bases. Trimming cost V 7 bases and J 1 base; bases outside gene matches: 9. The CDR3 spans 17 residues. The CDR3 DNA follows: TGTGCCAGCACCTTAGGGGGGACTAGCGGGAGTTCCTACGAGCAGTACTTC. The encoded protein is CASTLGGTSGSSYEQYF.

This clonotype was found a few times. The chain employs TRBV11-2 and TRBJ2-7, with D possibly matching TRBD1 (5 bases). V gave up 8 bases and J gave up 5 bases, with 19 bases separating them. This CDR3 comprises 14 residues. The V gene's germline CDR1 is SGHAT and CDR2 FQNNGV. The CDR3: CASEWGLPGNEQYF. In DNA form, the CDR3 reads TGTGCCAGCGAGTGGGGCCTACCTGGGAACGAGCAGTACTTC. The full variable domain, completed using reference TRBV11-2 and TRBJ2-7, is EAGVAQSPRYKIIEKRQSVAFWCNPISGHATLYWYQQILGQGPKLLIQFQNNGVVDDSQLPKDRFSAERLKGVDSTLKIQPAKLEDSAVYLCASEWGLPGNEQYFGPGTRLTVT.

This rearrangement joins TRBV29-1 to TRBJ2-1, with D tentatively TRBD2 (5 bases). V lost 0 bases and J 2 bases, leaving 11 bases between the germline ends. CDR3 length: 15 residues. Germline CDR1 reads SQVTM; CDR2 reads ANQGSEA. This CDR3 reads CSVEDTSGAYNEQFF. In nucleotides, the CDR3 is TGCAGCGTTGAAGACACGAGCGGAGCCTACAATGAGCAGTTCTTC.

As regards this clonotype: A read error is possible here, since a much larger clone lies one base away. The chain links TRBV7-2 to TRBJ2-5; 10 bases agree with TRBD2. The V gene's germline CDR1 is SGHTA and CDR2 FQGNSA. The CDR3 contains 15 residues. CDR3 DNA sequence: TGTGCCAGCAGCCCCCGGACTAGCGGTACAGAGACCCAGTCCTTC. It translates to CASSPRTSGTETQSF.

Many counts were recorded for this clonotype. The genes are TRBV10-3 and TRBJ1-5; TRBD1 aligns across 8 bases. The CDR3 length is 12 residues. With V trimmed by 8 bases and J by 7 bases, 4 bases remained unmatched. Germline values: CDR1 ENHRY, CDR2 SYGVKD. CDR3 nucleotides: TGTGCCATCGGACAGGGAGAACAGCCCCAGCATTTT. It translates to CAIGQGEQPQHF.

This clonotype came up many times. The genes are TRBV6-1 and TRBJ2-1, with D unresolved. Trimming left V 7 bases short and J 0 bases short, with 13 bases between. This CDR3 is 15 amino acids long. CDR1 MNHNS and CDR2 SASEGT come from the germline V gene. CDR3 amino acids: CASTWTASSYNEQFF. CDR3 DNA: TGTGCCAGCACCTGGACGGCGAGCTCCTACAATGAGCAGTTCTTC.

This clonotype was counted a few times. The rearrangement links TRBV7-2 to TRBJ2-5; no reliable D call. V was trimmed by 1 base and J by 2 bases, leaving 17 bases between them. CDR1 and CDR2 (germline): SGHTA, FQGNSA. This CDR3 spans 17 amino acids. The chain's CDR3 is CASSLGQRNRVQETQYF. The CDR3 coding sequence is TGTGCCAGCAGCTTAGGGCAGAGAAATCGGGTACAAGAGACCCAGTACTTC.

A few counts support this clonotype. This chain links TRBV7-9 with TRBJ2-1; D uncertain. Trimming shortened V by 0 bases and J by 5 bases, and 8 bases separated the two germline ends. The CDR3 spans 14 residues. CDR1 is SEHNR, CDR2 FQNEAQ, per germline (reference sequence). The CDR3 protein is CASSLANYDNEQFF. The CDR3 DNA follows: TGTGCCAGCAGCTTAGCGAACTATGACAATGAGCAGTTCTTC.

The genes are TRBV9 and TRBJ2-3; D is uncertain. The CDR3 has 12 residues. V gave up 0 bases and J gave up 5 bases, with 4 bases separating them. The germline V gene encodes CDR1 SGDLS and CDR2 YYNGEE. CDR3 nucleotides: TGTGCCAGCAGCGTAGAGCTAGATACGCAGTATTTT. It codes for CASSVELDTQYF.

This clonotype was seen only a few times. The V gene is TRBV4-3, the J gene TRBJ1-6; D is unresolved. Germline V gives CDR1 LGHNA, CDR2 YSLEER. CDR3 length equals 17 residues. The V end was cut by 0 bases, the J end by 6 bases, with 15 bases between. CDR3 in DNA: TGCGCCAGCAGCCAAGACGTCCCCCGTGACACTAATTCACCCCTCCACTTT. Translated, it gives CASSQDVPRDTNSPLHF.

This clonotype was recorded a few times. This chain joins TRBV29-1 and TRBJ2-2; D is perhaps TRBD2 (6 bases). CDR1 and CDR2 (germline): SQVTM, ANQGSEA. V was pared by 4 bases and J by 16 bases, with 25 bases between. This CDR3 is 14 amino acids long. The CDR3 spells CSVVGGERPGVPFF. The CDR3 bases are TGCAGCGTTGTGGGCGGGGAGAGGCCGGGCGTCCCGTTTTTT.

As to this clonotype: This may be a read error, as it is one base from a much larger clone. This rearrangement joins TRBV19 to TRBJ2-7, with D perhaps matching TRBD1 (6 bases). CDR1 LNHDA and CDR2 SQIVND come from the germline V gene (reference sequence). The CDR3 spans 15 residues. V lost 3 bases, J lost 5 bases, and 17 bases lay in between. In DNA form, the CDR3 reads TGTGCCAGTAGTATGACAGGTCCCCCAATCCACGAGCAGTACTTC. This translates into CASSMTGPPIHEQYF.